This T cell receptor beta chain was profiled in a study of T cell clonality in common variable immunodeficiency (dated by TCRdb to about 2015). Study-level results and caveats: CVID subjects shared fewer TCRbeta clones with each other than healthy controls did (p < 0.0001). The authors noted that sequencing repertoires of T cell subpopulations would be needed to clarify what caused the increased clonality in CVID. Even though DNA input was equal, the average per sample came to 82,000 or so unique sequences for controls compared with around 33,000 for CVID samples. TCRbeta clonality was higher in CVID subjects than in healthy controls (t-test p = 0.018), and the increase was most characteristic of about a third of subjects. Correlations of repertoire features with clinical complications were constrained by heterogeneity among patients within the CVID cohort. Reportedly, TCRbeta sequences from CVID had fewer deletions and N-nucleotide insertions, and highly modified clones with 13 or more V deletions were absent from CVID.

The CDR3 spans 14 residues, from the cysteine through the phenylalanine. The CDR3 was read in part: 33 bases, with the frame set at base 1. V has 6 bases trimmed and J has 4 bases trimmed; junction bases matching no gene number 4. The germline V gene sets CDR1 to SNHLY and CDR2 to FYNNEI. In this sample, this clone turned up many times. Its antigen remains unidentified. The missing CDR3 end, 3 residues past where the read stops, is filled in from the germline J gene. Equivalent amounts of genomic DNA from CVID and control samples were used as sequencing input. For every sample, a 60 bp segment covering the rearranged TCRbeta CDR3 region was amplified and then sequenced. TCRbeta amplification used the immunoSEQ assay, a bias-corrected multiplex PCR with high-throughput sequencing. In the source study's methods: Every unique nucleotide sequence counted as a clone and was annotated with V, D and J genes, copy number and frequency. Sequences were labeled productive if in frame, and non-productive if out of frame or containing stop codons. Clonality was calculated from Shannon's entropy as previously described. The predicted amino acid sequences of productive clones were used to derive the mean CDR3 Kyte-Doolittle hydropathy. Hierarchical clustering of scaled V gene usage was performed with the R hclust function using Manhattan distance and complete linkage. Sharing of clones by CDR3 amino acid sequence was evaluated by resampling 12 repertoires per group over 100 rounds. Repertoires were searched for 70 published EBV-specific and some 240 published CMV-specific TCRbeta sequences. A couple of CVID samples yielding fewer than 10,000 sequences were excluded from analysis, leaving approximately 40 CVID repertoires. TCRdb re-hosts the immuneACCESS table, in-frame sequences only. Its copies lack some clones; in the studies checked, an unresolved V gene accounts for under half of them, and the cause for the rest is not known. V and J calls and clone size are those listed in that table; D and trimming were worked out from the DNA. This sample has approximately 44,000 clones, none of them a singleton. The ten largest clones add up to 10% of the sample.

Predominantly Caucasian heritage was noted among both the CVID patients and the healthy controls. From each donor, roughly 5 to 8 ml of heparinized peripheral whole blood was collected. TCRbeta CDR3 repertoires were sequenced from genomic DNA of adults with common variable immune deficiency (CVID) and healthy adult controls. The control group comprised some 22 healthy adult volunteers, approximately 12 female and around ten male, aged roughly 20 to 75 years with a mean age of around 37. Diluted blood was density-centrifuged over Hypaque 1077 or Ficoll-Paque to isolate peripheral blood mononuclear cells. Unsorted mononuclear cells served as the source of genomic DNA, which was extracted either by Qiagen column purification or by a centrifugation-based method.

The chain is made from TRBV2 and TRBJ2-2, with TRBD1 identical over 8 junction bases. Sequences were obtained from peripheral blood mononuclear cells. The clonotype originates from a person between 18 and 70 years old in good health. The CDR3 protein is CASSGQGVTGELFF. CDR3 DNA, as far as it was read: TGTGCCAGCAGCGGACAGGGAGTCACCGGGGAG.